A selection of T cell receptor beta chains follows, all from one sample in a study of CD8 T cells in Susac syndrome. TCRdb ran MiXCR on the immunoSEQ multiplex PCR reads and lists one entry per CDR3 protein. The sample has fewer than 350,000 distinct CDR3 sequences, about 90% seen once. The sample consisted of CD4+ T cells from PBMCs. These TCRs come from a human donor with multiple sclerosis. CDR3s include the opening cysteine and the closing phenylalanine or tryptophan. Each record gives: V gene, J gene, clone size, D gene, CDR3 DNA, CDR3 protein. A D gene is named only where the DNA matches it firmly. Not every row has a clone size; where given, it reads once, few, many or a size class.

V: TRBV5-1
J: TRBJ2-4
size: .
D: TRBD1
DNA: TGCGCCAGCAGCCGACAGGGTGACGCCAAAAACATTCAGTACTTC
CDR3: CASSRQGDAKNIQYF

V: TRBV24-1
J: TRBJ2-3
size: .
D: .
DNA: TGTGCCACCAGTACCCCGGAGTCTTTGACAGATACGCAGTATTTT
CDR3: CATSTPESLTDTQYF

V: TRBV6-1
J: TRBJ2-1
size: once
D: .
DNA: TGTGCCAGCGGCCACCCTATTATGAATGAGCAGTTCTTC
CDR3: CASGHPIMNEQFF

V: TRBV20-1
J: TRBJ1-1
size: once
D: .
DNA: TGCAGTGCTAGAAGGGGACAAATGAACACTGAAGCTTTCTTT
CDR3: CSARRGQMNTEAFF

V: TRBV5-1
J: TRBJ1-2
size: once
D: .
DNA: TGCGCCAGCAGCTTGGTCGCGGGGTCCCCGTATGGCTACACCTTC
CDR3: CASSLVAGSPYGYTF

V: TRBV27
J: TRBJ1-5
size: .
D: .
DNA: TGTGCCAGCAGTTTTGTGGGTCGCCCCAATCAGCCCCAGCATTTT
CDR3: CASSFVGRPNQPQHF

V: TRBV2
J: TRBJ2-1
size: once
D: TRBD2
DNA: TGTGCCAGCAGTGAAGCGCTTCGGGGGGGCGGTGAGCAGTTCTTC
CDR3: CASSEALRGGGEQFF

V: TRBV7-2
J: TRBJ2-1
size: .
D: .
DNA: TGTGCCAGCAGCTTCCCTACAATCTCCTACAATGAGCAGTTCTTC
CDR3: CASSFPTISYNEQFF

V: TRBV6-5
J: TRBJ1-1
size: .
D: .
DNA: TGTGCCAGCAGTTACTCCGGGGGGAGATCCACTGAAGCTTTCTTT
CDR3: CASSYSGGRSTEAFF

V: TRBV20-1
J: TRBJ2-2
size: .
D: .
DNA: TGCAGTGCTAGGTCGACCGGGGAGCTGTTTTTT
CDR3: CSARSTGELFF

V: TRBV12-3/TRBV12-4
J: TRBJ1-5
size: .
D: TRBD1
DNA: TGTGCCAGCAGTTCCCGAGACAGGGAGTATGGTCAGCCCCAGCATTTT
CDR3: CASSSRDREYGQPQHF

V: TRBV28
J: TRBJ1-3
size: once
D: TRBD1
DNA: TGTGCCAGCAGTTTACATCAGGGGGCTGGAAACACCATATATTTT
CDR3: CASSLHQGAGNTIYF

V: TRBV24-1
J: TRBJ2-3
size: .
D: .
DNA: TGTGCCACCAGTTACCACCACCGAGATACGCAGTATTTT
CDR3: CATSYHHRDTQYF

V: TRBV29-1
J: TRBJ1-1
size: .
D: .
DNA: TGCAGCGTTGAGGGGGGCTTTCGGACTGAAGCTTTCTTT
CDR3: CSVEGGFRTEAFF

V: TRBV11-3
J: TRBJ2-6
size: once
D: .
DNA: TGTGCCAGCAGCTTCCCGACCTTCTCTGGGGCCAACGTCCTGACTTTC
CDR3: CASSFPTFSGANVLTF

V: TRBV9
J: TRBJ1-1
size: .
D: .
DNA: TGTGCCAGCAGCGACCCCCCCACAGGGTACACTGAAGCTTTCTTT
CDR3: CASSDPPTGYTEAFF

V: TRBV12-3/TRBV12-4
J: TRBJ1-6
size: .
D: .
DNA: TGTGCCAGCAGCAGGGAGAATAATTCACCCCTCCACTTT
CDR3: CASSRENNSPLHF

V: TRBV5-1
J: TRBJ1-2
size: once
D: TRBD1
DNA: TGCGCCAGCAGCTTGTGGACAGGATCGGATGGCTACACCTTC
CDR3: CASSLWTGSDGYTF

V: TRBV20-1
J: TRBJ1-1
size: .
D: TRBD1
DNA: TGCAGTGCCCTGACAGGGAGAGGCACTGAAGCTTTCTTT
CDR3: CSALTGRGTEAFF

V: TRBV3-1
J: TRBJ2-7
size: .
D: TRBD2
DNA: TGTGCCAGCAGCCAAACTAGCGGGAGACGCTCCTACGAGCAGTACTTC
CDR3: CASSQTSGRRSYEQYF

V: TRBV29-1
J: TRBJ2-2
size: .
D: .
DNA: TGCAGCGACCGGCGAAAAAACACCGGGGAGCTGTTTTTT
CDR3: CSDRRKNTGELFF

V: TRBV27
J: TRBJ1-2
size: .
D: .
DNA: TGTGCCAGCAGTCCCCTAGGGACCCAGACAGGTTTCGACTATGGCTACACCTTC
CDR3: CASSPLGTQTGFDYGYTF

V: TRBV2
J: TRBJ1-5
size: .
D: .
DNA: TGTGCCAGCAGTGAAGAAGCCGCCGGGGGGCAGCCCCAGCATTTT
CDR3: CASSEEAAGGQPQHF

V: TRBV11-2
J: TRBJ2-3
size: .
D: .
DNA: TGTGCCAGCAGCTCTGAAGGGGCACACCGACTCACAGATACGCAGTATTTT
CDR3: CASSSEGAHRLTDTQYF

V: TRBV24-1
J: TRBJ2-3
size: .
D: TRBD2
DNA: TGTGCCACCAGTGATAGGCTAGCGGCAGATACGCAGTATTTT
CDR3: CATSDRLAADTQYF

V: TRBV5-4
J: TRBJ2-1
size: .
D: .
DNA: TGTGCCAGCAGCTCCCGGGCTGTTGGCGATGAGCAGTTCTTC
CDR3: CASSSRAVGDEQFF

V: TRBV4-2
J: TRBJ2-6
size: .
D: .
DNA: TGTGCCAGCAGCCAAGATCAACCCGGGGCTGGGGCCAACGTCCTGACTTTC
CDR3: CASSQDQPGAGANVLTF

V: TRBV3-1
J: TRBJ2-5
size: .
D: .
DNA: TGTGCCAGCAGCCCACCGGGAGTATTGGAGACCCAGTACTTC
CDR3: CASSPPGVLETQYF

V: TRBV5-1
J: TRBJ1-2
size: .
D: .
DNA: TGCGCCAGCAGCGTCGGGGCGCAGGGCCCGGATGGCTACACCTTC
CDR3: CASSVGAQGPDGYTF

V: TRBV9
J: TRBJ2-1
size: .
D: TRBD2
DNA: TGTGCCAGCAGCCCTCTAGCGGGGGGGGGCGATGAGCAGTTCTTC
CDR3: CASSPLAGGGDEQFF

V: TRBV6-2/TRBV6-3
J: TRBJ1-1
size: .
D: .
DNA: TGTGCCAGCAGTTACGAAATATTACCGGGGGTCACTGAAGCTTTCTTT
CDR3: CASSYEILPGVTEAFF

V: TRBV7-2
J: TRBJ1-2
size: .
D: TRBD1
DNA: TGTGCCAGCAAAACGGGACAGGGGGAAAGTGGCTACACCTTC
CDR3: CASKTGQGESGYTF

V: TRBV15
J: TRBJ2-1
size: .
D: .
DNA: TGTGCCACCAGCAGAGCGCCGAGTTTAAATGAGCAGTTCTTC
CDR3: CATSRAPSLNEQFF

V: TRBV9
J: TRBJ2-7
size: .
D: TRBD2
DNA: TGTGCCAGCAGCCCGCGAACGGGGGGCTACGAGCAGTACTTC
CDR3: CASSPRTGGYEQYF

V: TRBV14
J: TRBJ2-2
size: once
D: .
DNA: TGTGCCAGCAGCCAGACCACCGGGGAGCTGTTTTTT
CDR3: CASSQTTGELFF

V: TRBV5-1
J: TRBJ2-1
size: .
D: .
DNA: TGCGCCAGCAGCTTGGTCGCTGAGGGGAGAGGTGAGCAGTTCTTC
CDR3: CASSLVAEGRGEQFF

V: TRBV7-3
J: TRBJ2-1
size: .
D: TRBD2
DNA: TGTGCCAGCAGCCTGAGCGGGGCGGGGGTAAAGAATGAGCAGTTCTTC
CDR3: CASSLSGAGVKNEQFF

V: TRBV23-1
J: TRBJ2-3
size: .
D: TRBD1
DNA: TGCGCCAGCAGTCAATCGTGGCAGGGGGCAGATACGCAGTATTTT
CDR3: CASSQSWQGADTQYF

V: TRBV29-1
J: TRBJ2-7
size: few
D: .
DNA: TGCAGCGTTGGTGAAGGGTCCTACGAGCAGTACTTC
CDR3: CSVGEGSYEQYF

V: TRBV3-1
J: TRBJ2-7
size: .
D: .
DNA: TGTGCCAGCAGCCCTGCACGGCGTGGCGAGCAGTACTTC
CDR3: CASSPARRGEQYF

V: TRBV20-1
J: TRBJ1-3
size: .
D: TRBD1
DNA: TGCAGTGCGACAGGGGCGCGAGGAAACACCATATATTTT
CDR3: CSATGARGNTIYF

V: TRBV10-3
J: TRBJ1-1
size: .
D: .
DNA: TGTGCCATCAGTGAGTCAATTGGGGGAGGGAACACTGAAGCTTTCTTT
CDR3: CAISESIGGGNTEAFF

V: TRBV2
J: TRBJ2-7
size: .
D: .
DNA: TGTGCCAGCAGGACAGGCTACTCCTACGAGCAGTACTTC
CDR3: CASRTGYSYEQYF

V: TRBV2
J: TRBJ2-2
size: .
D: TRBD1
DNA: TGTGCCAGCAGTGAACGACAGGGGTGGACCGGGGAGCTGTTTTTT
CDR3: CASSERQGWTGELFF

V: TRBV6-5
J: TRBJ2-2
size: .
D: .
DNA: TGTGCCAGCAGTTACCAAGCTAGCGCCGGGGAGCTGTTTTTT
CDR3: CASSYQASAGELFF

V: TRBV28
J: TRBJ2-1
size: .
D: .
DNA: TGTGCCAGCAGTTTAGACAATGAGCAGTTCTTC
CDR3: CASSLDNEQFF

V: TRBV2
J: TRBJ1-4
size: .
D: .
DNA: TGTGCCAGCAGGGGAGCCGGGACAAGAAACGAAAAACTGTTTTTT
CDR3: CASRGAGTRNEKLFF

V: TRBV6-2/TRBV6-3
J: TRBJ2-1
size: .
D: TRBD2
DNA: TGTGCCAGCAGTAACTCCGGGGGGGGAAATGAGCAGTTCTTC
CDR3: CASSNSGGGNEQFF

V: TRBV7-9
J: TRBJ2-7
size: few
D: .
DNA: TGTGCCAGCAGCTTAGTACGGTCGGGGAACGAGCAGTACTTC
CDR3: CASSLVRSGNEQYF

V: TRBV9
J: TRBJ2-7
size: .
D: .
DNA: TGTGCCAGCAGCGGTATGGTTAGGGCCACGTTCTACGAGCAGTACTTC
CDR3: CASSGMVRATFYEQYF

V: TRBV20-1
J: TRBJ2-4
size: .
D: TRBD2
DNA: TGCAGTGCTCACGGGGGGGGAGCCAAAAACATTCAGTACTTC
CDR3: CSAHGGGAKNIQYF

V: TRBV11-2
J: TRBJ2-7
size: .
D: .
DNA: TGTGCCAGCAGCTTCCCCCACCAGGGAGCCGAGCAGTACTTC
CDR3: CASSFPHQGAEQYF